Following are 20 T cell receptor beta chains from one sample sequenced in a study of T-cell reconstitution after alpha-beta-depleted transplantation in children. Unique molecular identifiers featured in how the TCRbeta library was prepared. One entry per CDR3 protein, called by TCRdb with MiXCR from the PCR reads. Here the sample spans 350,000 to 500,000 distinct CDR3 sequences, 43% being singletons. Material: PBMCs, obtained before TCRalphabeta/CD19-depleted stem cell transplant. The receptors shown here come from a girl aged 2 to 10 with aplastic anemia, due to receive a stem cell transplant.

V gene TRBV20-1 combines with J gene TRBJ1-1; D possibly corresponds to TRBD1 (6 bases). From germline, CDR1 is DFQATT and CDR2 SNEGSKA (reference sequence). Trimming removed 6 bases from V and 4 bases from J, with 18 bases in between. The CDR3 runs to 14 residues. The CDR3 DNA reads TGCAGTGCAACGGAGGGGGGTAGGAGCACTGAAGCTTTCTTT. Translated: CSATEGGRSTEAFF.

This chain joins TRBV4-2 and TRBJ1-1; D not resolved. Germline V lookup: CDR1 LGHNA, CDR2 YNFKEQ. Trimming shortened V by 4 bases and J by 4 bases, and 16 bases separated the two germline ends. The CDR3 spans 15 residues. The CDR3 spells CASSPLFRRATEAFF. CDR3 sequence (DNA): TGTGCCAGCAGCCCACTATTCCGGAGGGCCACTGAAGCTTTCTTT.

This clonotype was counted ten times or more. V and J are TRBV5-1 and TRBJ2-3, with 7 bases lining up with TRBD2. The CDR3 is 15 residues long. The junction had 7 bases not matched to a gene; V was cut back by 0 bases and J by 6 bases. Germline loops: CDR1 SGHRS, CDR2 YFSETQ. The CDR3 DNA sequence: TGCGCCAGCAGCTTGGGGCTAGCGGAATGGGATACGCAGTATTTT. Encoded protein: CASSLGLAEWDTQYF. Variable domain in full (rest from reference TRBV5-1 and TRBJ2-3): KAGVTQTPRYLIKTRGQQVTLSCSPISGHRSVSWYQQTPGQGLQFLFEYFSETQRNKGNFPGRFSGRQFSNSRSEMNVSTLELGDSALYLCASSLGLAEWDTQYFGPGTRLTVL.

This clonotype was seen just once. The chain combines TRBV20-1 with TRBJ1-6, with D perhaps matching TRBD1 (5 bases). Trimming removed 3 bases from V and 7 bases from J, with 13 bases in between. Germline V gene data show CDR1 as DFQATT and CDR2 as SNEGSKA (reference sequence). This CDR3 is built from 14 residues. The CDR3 sequence is CSASRGRANSPLHF. DNA of the CDR3: TGCAGTGCTAGCCGGGGCAGGGCAAATTCACCCCTCCACTTT.

The genes are TRBV5-5 and TRBJ1-4; D remains unclear. The CDR3 is 16 amino acids. V dropped 0 bases and J dropped 7 bases, with 16 bases sitting between them. Germline CDR1 reads SGHKS; CDR2 reads YYEKEE (reference sequence). The DNA of the CDR3 is TGTGCCAGCAGCTTGGGGCAGCCCACGGTGGGTGAAAAACTGTTTTTT. Residues: CASSLGQPTVGEKLFF.

The rearrangement joins TRBV20-1 to TRBJ2-1, with 9 bases matching TRBD1. V was clipped by 5 bases and J by 6 bases; unmatched bases: 5. This CDR3 is built from 13 residues. CDR1 is DFQATT and CDR2 is SNEGSKA in the germline V gene (reference sequence). CDR3 amino acids: CSAQPQGANEQFF. CDR3 coding DNA: TGCAGTGCTCAGCCACAGGGGGCCAATGAGCAGTTCTTC.

The chain combines TRBV12-3 or TRBV12-4 with TRBJ2-3; D call uncertain. The CDR3 spans 17 residues. Between the trimmed V and J ends, which lost 1 base and 2 bases, there was a span of 16 bases. CDR3 bases: TGTGCCAGCAGTTTAGTGGGGTGGTGGCCTACCACAGATACGCAGTATTTT. Amino acids: CASSLVGWWPTTDTQYF.

This chain connects TRBV20-1 to TRBJ2-5, with a possible D match to TRBD2 (5 bases). The CDR3 is 12 amino acids. V gave up 6 bases and J gave up 4 bases, with 12 bases separating them. Germline V CDR1 and CDR2: DFQATT, SNEGSKA (reference sequence). In nucleotides, the CDR3 is TGCAGTGCCCGCTCGGGGATAGAGACCCAGTACTTC. Translated: CSARSGIETQYF.

The chain combines TRBV4-1 with TRBJ2-2; 11 positions agree with TRBD1. Germline V gene data show CDR1 as MGHRA and CDR2 as YSYEKL. The CDR3 has 19 residues. V lost 2 bases and J lost 1; bases outside the gene matches: 9. In DNA form, the CDR3 reads TGCGCCAGCAGCCAAAGTCGGACAGGGGGCCTTGGGAACACCGGGGAGCTGTTTTTT. Amino acids: CASSQSRTGGLGNTGELFF.

This clonotype occurred once. V usage is TRBV6-1 and J usage is TRBJ2-1; TRBD1 matches at 10 bases. Germline CDR1 and CDR2: MNHNS and SASEGT. The CDR3 contains 17 residues. J was trimmed by 4 bases and V by 4 bases; bases with no gene match: 10. CDR3 coding DNA: TGTGCCAGCAGTGTCGAAGGACAGGGGGGACCTTACAATGAGCAGTTCTTC. It is translated as CASSVEGQGGPYNEQFF.

The chain couples TRBV7-3 to TRBJ2-7; 9 bases line up with TRBD2. With V trimmed by 5 bases and J by 6 bases, 8 bases remained unmatched. Looked up from germline, CDR1 is SGHTA and CDR2 is FQGTGA. The CDR3 is 14 amino acids. This CDR3 reads CASSPAGGASEQYF. CDR3 nucleotide sequence: TGTGCCAGCAGCCCCGCGGGGGGGGCGTCCGAGCAGTACTTC.

This chain links TRBV6-5 with TRBJ2-7; the D gene is possibly TRBD1 (5 bases). Trimming took off 4 bases at V and 2 bases at J, with 18 bases between the two ends. The CDR3 sequence is 16 residues long. CDR1 and CDR2 (germline): MNHEY, SVGAGI. The DNA for the CDR3 is TGTGCCAGCAGTTTCCCGCAGGGTGAAAAACCCTACGAGCAGTACTTC. It codes for CASSFPQGEKPYEQYF.

The chain is built from TRBV5-6 and TRBJ1-4, with D hard to call. CDR3 length equals 15 residues. CDR1 and CDR2 (germline): SGHDT, YYEEEE. With 5 bases removed from V and 3 bases from J, the gap between germline ends came to 14 bases. CDR3 bases: TGTGCCAGCAGTCGGGGTTGGAGTGCTAATGAAAAACTGTTTTTT. Amino acid sequence: CASSRGWSANEKLFF. The whole variable domain, filled in from reference TRBV5-6 and TRBJ1-4, reads DAGVTQSPTHLIKTRGQQVTLRCSPKSGHDTVSWYQQALGQGPQFIFQYYEEEERQRGNFPDRFSGHQFPNYSSELNVNALLLGDSALYLCASSRGWSANEKLFFGSGTQLSVL.

This clonotype was seen at least ten times. Here the CDR3 DNA reads TGCGCCAGCAGCTTCTCAGGGGTTGTTGGCACTGAAGCTTTCTTT. Its translation: CASSFSGVVGTEAFF. This sequence joins TRBV5-1 and TRBJ1-1; maybe TRBD1 (6 bases). This CDR3 is 15 amino acids long. The V end lost 2 bases, the J end lost 4 bases, and 15 bases lay between the germline ends. CDR1 is SGHRS and CDR2 is YFSETQ in the germline V gene. Looking up the rest from reference TRBV5-1 and TRBJ1-1 gives the full variable domain: KAGVTQTPRYLIKTRGQQVTLSCSPISGHRSVSWYQQTPGQGLQFLFEYFSETQRNKGNFPGRFSGRQFSNSRSEMNVSTLELGDSALYLCASSFSGVVGTEAFFGQGTRLTVV.

This clonotype appeared once. The CDR3 DNA sequence: TGTGCCATGGGCCTCGGGGGGCGATACACCCAGTACTTC. It specifies CAMGLGGRYTQYF. The V gene is TRBV5-6, the J gene TRBJ2-5; a possible D gene is TRBD2 (7 bases). The V end lost 9 bases, the J end lost 8 bases, and 20 bases lay between the germline ends. Germline CDR1 reads SGHDT; CDR2 reads YYEEEE. This CDR3 region has 13 residues.

This clonotype was observed once. The rearrangement joins TRBV15 to TRBJ2-3; 7 nucleotides match TRBD1. CDR1 is LNHNV, CDR2 YYDKDF, per germline (reference sequence). Trimming at V came to 6 bases and at J to 2 bases, leaving 8 bases not matched to a gene. The CDR3 sequence is 15 residues long. The chain's CDR3 is CATSPTGQPTDTQYF. As DNA, the CDR3 is TGTGCCACCAGTCCGACAGGGCAGCCCACAGATACGCAGTATTTT.

This clonotype was detected many times. The chain uses TRBV12-3 or TRBV12-4 and TRBJ2-1; 10 bases agree with TRBD1. V was pared by 4 bases and J by 0 bases, with 3 bases of the junction left unmatched. This CDR3 region has 16 residues. This CDR3 is CASSYRQGASYNEQFF. CDR3 nucleotides: TGTGCCAGCAGTTACCGACAGGGGGCCTCCTACAATGAGCAGTTCTTC.

The V call is TRBV28, the J call TRBJ2-2, with D tentatively TRBD1 (6 bases). The CDR3 loop spans 18 amino acids. Trimming removed 6 bases from V and 0 bases from J, with 20 bases in between. CDR1 MDHEN and CDR2 SYDVKM come from the germline V gene. The CDR3 sequence: CASSQPSTGEANTGELFF. Here the CDR3 DNA reads TGTGCCAGCAGCCAACCTTCGACAGGCGAAGCGAACACCGGGGAGCTGTTTTTT.

The chain employs TRBV29-1 and TRBJ2-1; 7 bases match TRBD2. Germline V lookup: CDR1 SQVTM, CDR2 ANQGSEA. V lost 4 bases to trimming and J lost 6 bases; unmatched junction nucleotides: 9. There are 14 residues in the CDR3. CDR3 residues: CSVGPSAGVNEQFF. CDR3 nucleotides: TGCAGCGTTGGTCCGTCTGCGGGAGTCAATGAGCAGTTCTTC.

The V and J genes are TRBV20-1 and TRBJ2-7; a weak D match, TRBD1 (5 bases). V dropped 6 bases and J dropped 5 bases, with 14 bases sitting between them. CDR1 DFQATT and CDR2 SNEGSKA come from the germline V gene (reference sequence). This CDR3 has 12 residues. The CDR3 DNA reads as TGCAGTGCCCTTAAGGGGCAGCACGAGCAGTACTTC. This sequence encodes CSALKGQHEQYF.